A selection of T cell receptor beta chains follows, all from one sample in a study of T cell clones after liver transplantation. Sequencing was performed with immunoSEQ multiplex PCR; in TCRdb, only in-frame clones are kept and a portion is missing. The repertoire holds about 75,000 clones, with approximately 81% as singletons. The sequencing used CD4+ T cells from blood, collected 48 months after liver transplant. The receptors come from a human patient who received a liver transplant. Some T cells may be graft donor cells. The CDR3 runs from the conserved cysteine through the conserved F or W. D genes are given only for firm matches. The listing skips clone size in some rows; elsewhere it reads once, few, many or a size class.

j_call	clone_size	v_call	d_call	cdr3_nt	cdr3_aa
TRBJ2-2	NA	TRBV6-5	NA	TGTGCCAGCACTCGGTCGAACACCGGGGAGCTGTTTTTT	CASTRSNTGELFF
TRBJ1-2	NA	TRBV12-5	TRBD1	TGTGCTAGTGGTTTGCCTTCATCGACAGGGCACTATGGCTACACCTTC	CASGLPSSTGHYGYTF
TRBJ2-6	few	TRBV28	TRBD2	TGTGCCAGCAGTTCGGGGGCGGGAGGTTCTGGGGCCAACGTCCTGACTTTC	CASSSGAGGSGANVLTF
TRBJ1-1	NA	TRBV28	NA	TGTGCCAGCAAGGGGGAGGTTCGGACTGAAGCTTTCTTT	CASKGEVRTEAFF
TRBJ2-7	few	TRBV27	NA	TGTGCCAGCAGTCGTTACGAGCAGTACTTC	CASSRYEQYF
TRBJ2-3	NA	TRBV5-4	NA	TGTGCCAGCAGCTCAGGACAGATTAGCACAGATACGCAGTATTTT	CASSSGQISTDTQYF
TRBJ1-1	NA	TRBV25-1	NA	TGTGCCAGCACCGACATTATCGGCACTGAAGCTTTCTTT	CASTDIIGTEAFF
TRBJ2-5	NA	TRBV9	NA	TGTGCCAGCAGCGTAGAACAGGGACGGGGGTCCCAGTACTTC	CASSVEQGRGSQYF
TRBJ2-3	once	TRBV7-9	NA	TGTGCCAGCAGCTTGGGCGCGCCGACAGATACGCAGTATTTT	CASSLGAPTDTQYF
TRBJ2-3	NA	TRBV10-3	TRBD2	TGTGCCATAAAAGGGCCCCCCGGGGGGAGGCCCGACACAGATACGCAGTATTTT	CAIKGPPGGRPDTDTQYF
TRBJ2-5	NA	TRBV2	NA	TGTGCCAGAGCCTCGGCGGGTCAAGAGACCCAGTACTTC	CARASAGQETQYF
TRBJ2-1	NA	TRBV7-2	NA	TGTGCCAGCAGCTTAGGGGGGCCGGTGGTTGCCAATGAGCAGTTCTTC	CASSLGGPVVANEQFF
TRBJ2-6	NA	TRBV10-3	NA	TGTGCCATCAGTGAGTCGTGGGGGTCTGGGGCCAACGTCCTGACTTTC	CAISESWGSGANVLTF
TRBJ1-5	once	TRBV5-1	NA	TGCGCCAGCAGCTTCCGCTATGGACAGACCGATCAGCCCCAGCATTTT	CASSFRYGQTDQPQHF
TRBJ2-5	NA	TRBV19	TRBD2	TGTGCCAGTGGCTGGGCGGGAGGAGAGACCCAGTACTTC	CASGWAGGETQYF
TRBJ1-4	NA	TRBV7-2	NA	TGTGCCAGCAGCTCACAGACCGGGGCTAATGAAAAACTGTTTTTT	CASSSQTGANEKLFF
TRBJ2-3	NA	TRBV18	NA	TGTGCCAGCTCACCGGCTGATACGCAGTATTTT	CASSPADTQYF
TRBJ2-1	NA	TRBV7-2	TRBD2	TGTGCCAGCAGCAAACCGAGCGGGACCAGAAATGAGCAGTTCTTC	CASSKPSGTRNEQFF
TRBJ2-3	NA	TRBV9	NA	TGTGCCAGCAGCGTCAGTTCGCGGTCGGATACGCAGTATTTT	CASSVSSRSDTQYF
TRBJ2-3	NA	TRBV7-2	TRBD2	TGTGCCAGCAGCTTAGGCCTAGCGGGTATGGCAGATACGCAGTATTTT	CASSLGLAGMADTQYF
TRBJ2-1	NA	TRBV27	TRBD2	TGTGCCAGCAGTCCTAGCGGCGGTAGCTCCTACAATGAGCAGTTCTTC	CASSPSGGSSYNEQFF
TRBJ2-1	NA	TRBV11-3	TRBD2	TGTGCCAGCAGCTTAGCAGGGGGGACTAGCTCGACTGAGCAGTTCTTC	CASSLAGGTSSTEQFF
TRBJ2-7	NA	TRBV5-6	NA	TGTGCCAGCAGCTTACTAAACAGGGTCTCGAACGAGCAGTACTTC	CASSLLNRVSNEQYF
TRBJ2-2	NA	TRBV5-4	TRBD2	TGTGCCAGCAGCCGCGTGACTAGCGACACCGGGGAGCTGTTTTTT	CASSRVTSDTGELFF
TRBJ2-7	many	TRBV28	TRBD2	TGTGCCAGCATAGCTAGCGGGCACTCCTACGAGCAGTACTTC	CASIASGHSYEQYF
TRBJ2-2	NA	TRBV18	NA	TGTGCCAGCTCACTCCGGCAGGGCAACACCGGGGAGCTGTTTTTT	CASSLRQGNTGELFF
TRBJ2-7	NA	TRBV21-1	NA	TGTGCCAGCAGCAAAGCCCCAGAGGAACAGCCGGTCTACGAGCAGTACTTC	CASSKAPEEQPVYEQYF
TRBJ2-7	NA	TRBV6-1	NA	TGTGCCAGCGTAAGAACCAGGGACTCCTACGAGCAGTACTTC	CASVRTRDSYEQYF
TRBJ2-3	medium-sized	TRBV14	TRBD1	TGTGCCAGCAGCCAAGAAGGACAGGGGAGCACAGATACGCAGTATTTT	CASSQEGQGSTDTQYF
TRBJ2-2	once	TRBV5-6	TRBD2	TGTGCCAGCAGCTTGGTTGGGACTAGCGGGGACACCGGGGAGCTGTTTTTT	CASSLVGTSGDTGELFF
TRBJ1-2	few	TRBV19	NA	TGTGCCAGTACTGCACCGGGACCGATTTTATATGGCTACACCTTC	CASTAPGPILYGYTF
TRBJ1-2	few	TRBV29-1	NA	TGCAGCGCCAACTCGTTCCCCAATGGTGGCTACACCTTC	CSANSFPNGGYTF
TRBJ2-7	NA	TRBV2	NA	TGTGCCAGCACGGCGGGATACGAGCAGTACTTC	CASTAGYEQYF
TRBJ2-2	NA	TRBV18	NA	TGTGCCAGCTCACCACCGTCCAGGGCAGCCACCGGGGAGCTGTTTTTT	CASSPPSRAATGELFF
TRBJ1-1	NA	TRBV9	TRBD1	TGTGCCAGCAGCTCTGACAGGGCGGACACTGAAGCTTTCTTT	CASSSDRADTEAFF
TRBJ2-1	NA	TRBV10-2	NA	TGCGCCAGCAGACCATCCTCCCAGGCCTACAATGAGCAGTTCTTC	CASRPSSQAYNEQFF